The 12 T cell receptor beta chains below were found in one sample sequenced in a study of OX40 agonist ivuxolimab in advanced cancers. TCRdb's copy holds only in-frame clones and misses some; the assay was immunoSEQ multiplex PCR. The data hold 55,000 to 90,000 clones, with roughly 85% observed a single time. Sequencing was performed on CD4+ or CD8+ T cells sorted from blood, taken in a trial of the OX40 agonist ivuxolimab. These receptors originate from an adult with an advanced solid tumor such as melanoma, head and neck, liver or kidney cancer.

Remarks on this clone: One end of the junction does not line up with germline, which may come from a read error. The V and J genes are TRBV6-5 and TRBJ2-5, with 8 bases that match TRBD1. This CDR3 has 15 amino acids. CDR1 is MNHEY and CDR2 is SVGAGI in the germline V gene. The CDR3 DNA follows: TGTGCCAGCAGTAACTCAGGGGGCGCGGGTGAGACCCAGTACTTC. Translated: CASSNSGGAGETQYF.

The chain carries TRBV15 and TRBJ2-1; tentatively, D is TRBD1 (6 bases). Trimming cost V 0 bases and J 4 bases, with 10 bases left between them. CDR1 is LNHNV and CDR2 is YYDKDF in the germline V gene (reference sequence). CDR3 length: 15 amino acids. The CDR3 protein is CATSRDLGAYNEQFF. The CDR3 coding sequence is TGTGCCACCAGCAGAGATTTGGGGGCTTACAATGAGCAGTTCTTC.

The count of this clone is one. The chain employs TRBV19 and TRBJ1-2, with TRBD1 matching over 11 bases. Germline CDR1 LNHDA, CDR2 SQIVND (reference sequence). Germline trimming cut 7 bases from V and 2 bases from J; bases unmatched to any gene: 3. The CDR3 covers 14 residues. The CDR3 nucleotides are TGTGCCAGTATGGGGACAGGGGGGAACTATGGCTACACCTTC. Amino acid sequence: CASMGTGGNYGYTF.

This clone has a single count. The CDR3 region has the DNA TGTGCCACCAGCAGAGGGTATCAAGAGACCCAGTACTTC. It specifies CATSRGYQETQYF. The genes are TRBV15 and TRBJ2-5; D is unresolved. The CDR3 loop spans 13 amino acids. CDR1 is LNHNV, CDR2 YYDKDF, per germline (reference sequence). Trimming took off 1 base at V and 2 bases at J, with 5 bases between the two ends.

The J gene is TRBJ1-4, the V gene TRBV6-4; no reliable D call. From germline, CDR1 is MRHNA and CDR2 SNTAGT. Trimming took 0 bases from V and 8 from J, leaving 7 bases between them. The CDR3 spans 13 residues. CDR3 in amino acids: CASSDSGNEKLFF. The CDR3 bases are TGTGCCAGCAGTGACTCAGGAAACGAAAAACTGTTTTTT.

V gene TRBV2 combines with J gene TRBJ2-7, with D perhaps TRBD1 (6 bases). This CDR3 has 16 residues. Trimming took off 4 bases at V and 0 bases at J, with 16 bases between the two ends. Germline CDR1 and CDR2: SNHLY and FYNNEI. The CDR3 here is CASSGVGRGYSYEQYF. For the CDR3, the DNA is TGTGCCAGCAGTGGGGTTGGCAGGGGATACTCCTACGAGCAGTACTTC.

The table lists this clone with a count of one. This chain joins TRBV2 and TRBJ1-1, with a tentative D call TRBD1 (5 bases). This CDR3 has 14 amino acids. Trimming shortened V by 8 bases and J by 0 bases, and 13 bases separated the two germline ends. Germline lookup yields CDR1 SNHLY and CDR2 FYNNEI. Written as DNA, the CDR3 is TGTGCCAGCGCATTTCTGACAGTGAACACTGAAGCTTTCTTT. The encoded protein is CASAFLTVNTEAFF.

The rearrangement links TRBV6-6 to TRBJ1-1; no firm D call. V lost 5 bases, J lost 4 bases, and 11 bases lay in between. CDR3 size: 13 residues. CDR1 MNHNY and CDR2 SVGAGI come from the germline V gene (reference sequence). The CDR3 region is CASSLGVSTEAFF. For the CDR3, the DNA is TGTGCCAGCAGTCTAGGAGTATCCACTGAAGCTTTCTTT.

The table lists this clone with a few counts. The chain is built from TRBV28 and TRBJ1-1; possible D gene TRBD1, 5 bases. The CDR3 is 14 amino acids. The V end lost 5 bases, the J end lost 4 bases, and 14 bases lay between the germline ends. Germline V gene lookup returns CDR1 MDHEN and CDR2 SYDVKM. CDR3 in DNA: TGTGCCAGCAGTCGGACGGCAGGGTTCACTGAAGCTTTCTTT. Protein product: CASSRTAGFTEAFF.

J is TRBJ2-7 and V is TRBV11-2; D is possibly TRBD1 or TRBD2 (5 bases each). This CDR3 region has 16 residues. CDR1 is SGHAT and CDR2 is FQNNGV in the germline V gene. V shed 6 bases and J shed 6 bases, with 24 bases lying between them. CDR3 bases: TGTGCCAGCAGTCCCGTTTTTGGGACCGTGGGAACCGAGCAGTACTTC. It translates to CASSPVFGTVGTEQYF.

The chain employs TRBV11-2 and TRBJ1-3; TRBD1 matches 10 bases. V dropped 1 base and J dropped 2; count of bases not matched to a gene: 2. This CDR3 has 16 amino acids. From germline, CDR1 is SGHAT and CDR2 FQNNGV. The CDR3 bases are TGTGCCAGCAGCTTAGGACAGGGGGCGGCTGGAAACACCATATATTTT. This sequence encodes CASSLGQGAAGNTIYF. Complete variable domain (other parts from reference TRBV11-2 and TRBJ1-3): EAGVAQSPRYKIIEKRQSVAFWCNPISGHATLYWYQQILGQGPKLLIQFQNNGVVDDSQLPKDRFSAERLKGVDSTLKIQPAKLEDSAVYLCASSLGQGAAGNTIYFGEGSWLTVV.

The chain has TRBV29-1 and TRBJ2-2; 14 nucleotides match TRBD2. The ends lost 7 bases at V and 4 bases at J; junction bases unmatched: 8. The CDR3 has 16 amino acids. The germline CDR1 and CDR2 sequences are SQVTM and ANQGSEA. In DNA, the CDR3 is TGCAGCGCGGGACTAGCGGGGGCGGTGGTCACCGGGGAGCTGTTTTTT. This translates into CSAGLAGAVVTGELFF.